One sample yielded the 11 T cell receptor beta chains listed below, sequenced in a study of shared clonotypes between healthy human individuals. Measured with immunoSEQ multiplex PCR; TCRdb has only the in-frame clones, and not every one. The data show about 2.3 million clones, 85% to 95% seen once. Sequencing was performed on naive CD4+ T cells from PBMCs. The subset was: CD45RA+ positively selected. The source of these receptors is a man in his late teens or twenties in good health. Some clones in this sample may be carry-over from other donors' samples.

The chain recombines TRBV5-6 with TRBJ2-3, with a weak D call TRBD1 (5 bases). Trimming removed 4 bases at V and 3 bases at J, with 9 bases between. The CDR3 is 13 residues long. The germline V gene encodes CDR1 SGHDT and CDR2 YYEEEE. This chain's CDR3 is CASSVSGTDTQYF. Here the CDR3 DNA reads TGTGCCAGCAGCGTGTCAGGGACAGATACGCAGTATTTT. The full variable domain, completed using reference TRBV5-6 and TRBJ2-3, is DAGVTQSPTHLIKTRGQQVTLRCSPKSGHDTVSWYQQALGQGPQFIFQYYEEEERQRGNFPDRFSGHQFPNYSSELNVNALLLGDSALYLCASSVSGTDTQYFGPGTRLTVL.

V usage is TRBV7-8 and J usage is TRBJ2-5; no clear D gene. Trimming cost V 1 base and J 7 bases, with 1 base left between them. Per the germline V gene, CDR1 is SGHVS and CDR2 is FQNEAQ. The CDR3 totals 10 residues. The CDR3 DNA follows: TGTGCCAGCAGCTTAGGGACCCAGTACTTC. Its translation is CASSLGTQYF.

V usage is TRBV5-4 and J usage is TRBJ1-5; maybe TRBD1 (6 bases). CDR1 and CDR2 (germline): SGHNT, YYREEE (reference sequence). CDR3 size: 14 residues. The V and J ends lost 1 base and 7 bases respectively, with 12 bases between them. The chain's CDR3 is CASSLMGARQPQHF. The CDR3, as DNA: TGTGCCAGCAGCTTGATGGGGGCTCGACAGCCCCAGCATTTT.

The chain employs TRBV7-9 and TRBJ1-2; 7 bases are shared with TRBD1. Germline CDR1 SEHNR, CDR2 FQNEAQ (reference sequence). CDR3 length: 13 residues. V shed 1 base, J shed 7 bases, and the junction held 3 bases outside the gene matches. The CDR3 here is CASSLEGGFGYTF. As DNA, the CDR3 is TGTGCCAGCAGCTTAGAAGGGGGCTTTGGCTACACCTTC.

V and J are TRBV5-1 and TRBJ2-1, with TRBD2 identical over 7 bases. The CDR3 is 15 residues long. Germline CDR1 reads SGHRS; CDR2 reads YFSETQ. V shed 4 bases and J 5 bases; nucleotides not matched to a gene: 9. CDR3 bases: TGCGCCAGCAGCCCCCAAGCGGGAAGCGACAATGAGCAGTTCTTC. Translation: CASSPQAGSDNEQFF.

The rearrangement joins TRBV5-1 to TRBJ2-7; D perhaps matches TRBD2 (6 bases). Germline loops: CDR1 SGHRS, CDR2 YFSETQ. V lost 4 bases and J lost 9, with 17 bases in between. CDR3 size: 13 residues. The CDR3 nucleotides read TGCGCCAGCAGCCCCATCCCGGGGGAAGGGCAGTACTTC. Encoded protein: CASSPIPGEGQYF.

This chain links TRBV28 with TRBJ1-6; D is unresolved. CDR1 and CDR2 (germline): MDHEN, SYDVKM. This CDR3 has 13 amino acids. V lost 3 bases and J 8 bases, leaving 8 bases between the germline ends. CDR3 nucleotide sequence: TGTGCCAGCAGTTTTCCCCCAGATTCACCCCTCCACTTT. Its translation: CASSFPPDSPLHF.

The V gene is TRBV28, the J gene TRBJ2-1, with unresolved D. The germline V gene has CDR1 MDHEN and CDR2 SYDVKM. The CDR3 contains 11 residues. Deletions cut 5 bases from V and 7 bases from J, with 6 bases between. The chain's CDR3 is CASSTNNEQFF. DNA for the CDR3: TGTGCCAGCAGTACTAATAATGAGCAGTTCTTC. The full variable domain, in which reference TRBV28 and TRBJ2-1 provide the parts outside the CDR3, is DVKVTQSSRYLVKRTGEKVFLECVQDMDHENMFWYRQDPGLGLRLIYFSYDVKMKEKGDIPEGYSVSREKKERFSLILESASTNQTSMYLCASSTNNEQFFGPGTRLTVL.

Comments on this clone: The same CDR3 is also encoded by other DNA sequences in this sample. The chain carries TRBV5-1 and TRBJ2-7; 7 positions agree with TRBD2. V lost 0 bases to trimming and J lost 2 bases; unmatched junction nucleotides: 5. Germline CDR1 SGHRS, CDR2 YFSETQ. The CDR3 totals 15 residues. CDR3 in DNA: TGCGCCAGCAGCTTGGGGGCGGGAGAAACCTACGAGCAGTACTTC. The encoded protein is CASSLGAGETYEQYF. Filled out from reference TRBV5-1 and TRBJ2-7, the complete variable domain reads KAGVTQTPRYLIKTRGQQVTLSCSPISGHRSVSWYQQTPGQGLQFLFEYFSETQRNKGNFPGRFSGRQFSNSRSEMNVSTLELGDSALYLCASSLGAGETYEQYFGPGTRLTVT.

The genes are TRBV5-4 and TRBJ2-2; 7 bases agree with TRBD1. V shed 4 bases and J 7 bases; nucleotides not matched to a gene: 10. The germline gives CDR1 SGHNT, CDR2 YYREEE (reference sequence). There are 15 residues in the CDR3. The CDR3 loop is CASSLQEGASGELFF. CDR3 DNA: TGTGCCAGCAGCCTTCAAGAGGGGGCAAGCGGGGAGCTGTTTTTT. Looking up the rest from reference TRBV5-4 and TRBJ2-2 gives the full variable domain: ETGVTQSPTHLIKTRGQQVTLRCSSQSGHNTVSWYQQALGQGPQFIFQYYREEENGRGNFPPRFSGLQFPNYSSELNVNALELDDSALYLCASSLQEGASGELFFGEGSRLTVL.

The V gene is TRBV19, the J gene TRBJ2-3; TRBD2 might be the D (5 bases). Trimming stripped 7 bases from V and 6 bases from J, with 14 bases between. The CDR3 has 13 residues. Germline V lookup: CDR1 LNHDA, CDR2 SQIVND (reference sequence). The CDR3 sequence: CASIPTGMDTQYF. The CDR3 DNA sequence: TGTGCCAGTATCCCCACGGGGATGGATACGCAGTATTTT.